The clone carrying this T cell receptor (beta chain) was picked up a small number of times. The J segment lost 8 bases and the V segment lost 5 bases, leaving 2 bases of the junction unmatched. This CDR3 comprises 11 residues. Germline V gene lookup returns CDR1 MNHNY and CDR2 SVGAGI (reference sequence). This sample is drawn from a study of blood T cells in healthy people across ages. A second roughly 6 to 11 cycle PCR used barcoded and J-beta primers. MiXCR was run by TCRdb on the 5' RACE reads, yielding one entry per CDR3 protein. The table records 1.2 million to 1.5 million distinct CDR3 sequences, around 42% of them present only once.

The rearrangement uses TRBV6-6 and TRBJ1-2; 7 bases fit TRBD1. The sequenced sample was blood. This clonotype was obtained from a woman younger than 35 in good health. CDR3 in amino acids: CASSGQAGYTF. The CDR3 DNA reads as TGTGCCAGCAGTGGACAGGCGGGCTACACCTTC.